The 4 T cell receptor beta chains given below trace back to one sample, sequenced in a study of T cells after yellow fever vaccination. TCRdb re-called the 5' RACE reads through MiXCR, storing one row per CDR3 protein. The sample carries 150,000 to 200,000 distinct CDR3 sequences, around 9.3% recorded once. The sequencing used CD8+ T cells sorted from PBMCs, collected 45 days after the yellow fever booster vaccination. These receptors were taken from a man younger than 30 who received the YFV17D yellow fever vaccine.

The chain couples TRBV5-4 to TRBJ1-3; D remains unclear. Germline CDR1 reads SGHNT; CDR2 reads YYREEE (reference sequence). The V and J ends lost 5 bases and 3 bases respectively, with 12 bases between them. There are 14 residues in the CDR3. The CDR3 reads CASRESGGGNTIYF. For the CDR3, the DNA is TGTGCCAGCAGGGAAAGTGGAGGTGGAAACACCATATATTTT.

Here the CDR3 reads CASSPPDKGVAGYTF. As DNA, the CDR3 is TGTGCCAGCTCACCACCGGACAAGGGTGTGGCTGGCTACACCTTC. This chain connects TRBV18 to TRBJ1-2; perhaps TRBD1 as D (5 bases). Trimming took 0 bases from V and 7 from J, leaving 15 bases between them. This CDR3 region has 15 residues. The germline gives CDR1 KGHSH, CDR2 LQKENI.

The V call is TRBV7-9, the J call TRBJ2-2; 10 nucleotides match TRBD1. J lost 5 bases, V lost 1 base, and 16 bases had no gene match. The CDR3 has 20 amino acids. Germline V lookup: CDR1 SEHNR, CDR2 FQNEAQ (reference sequence). The CDR3 bases are TGTGCCAGCAGCTTAGTTATCGGGACAGGGGAGAGGATCCGGACCGGGGAGCTGTTTTTT. Amino acids: CASSLVIGTGERIRTGELFF.

A few counts support this clonotype. The rearrangement joins TRBV12-5 to TRBJ2-7, with D possibly matching TRBD1 (6 bases). Trimming took 3 bases from V and 2 from J, leaving 11 bases between them. CDR1 and CDR2 (germline): LGHNT, FRNRAP. The CDR3 runs 14 residues. In DNA, the CDR3 is TGTGCTAGTGGTTTCCAGGGGTCCCCCTACGAGCAGTACGTC. This sequence encodes CASGFQGSPYEQYV.